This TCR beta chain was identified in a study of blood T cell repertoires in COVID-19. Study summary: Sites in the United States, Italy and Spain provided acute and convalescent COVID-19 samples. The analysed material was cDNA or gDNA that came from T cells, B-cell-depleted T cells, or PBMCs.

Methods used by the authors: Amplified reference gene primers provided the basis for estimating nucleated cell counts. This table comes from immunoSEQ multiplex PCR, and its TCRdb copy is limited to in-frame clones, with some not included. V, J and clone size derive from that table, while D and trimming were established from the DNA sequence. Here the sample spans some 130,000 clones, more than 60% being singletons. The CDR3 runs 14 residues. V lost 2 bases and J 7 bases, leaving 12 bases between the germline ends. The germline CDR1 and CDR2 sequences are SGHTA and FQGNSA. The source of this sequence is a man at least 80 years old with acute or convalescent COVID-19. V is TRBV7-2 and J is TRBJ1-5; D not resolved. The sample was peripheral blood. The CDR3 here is CASSLLGRWQPQHF. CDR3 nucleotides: TGTGCCAGCAGCTTATTGGGCAGGTGGCAGCCCCAGCATTTT. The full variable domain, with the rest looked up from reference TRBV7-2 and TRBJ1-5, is GAGVSQSPSNKVTEKGKDVELRCDPISGHTALYWYRQSLGQGLEFLIYFQGNSAPDKSGLPSDRFSAERTGGSVSTLTIQRTQQEDSAVYLCASSLLGRWQPQHFGDGTRLSIL.